These 23 T cell receptor beta chains were sequenced from one sample in a study of response to subunit inactivated influenza vaccine. TCRdb processed the RT-PCR reads anew with MiXCR; each CDR3 protein has one entry. The repertoire holds 530,000 or so distinct CDR3 sequences, 14% seen once, with around 10% in the top ten. Specimen: PBMCs from blood, collected approximately 12 days after vaccination. These TCRs come from a man over 45 who received an inactivated influenza vaccine.

This clonotype was seen only a few times. This rearrangement joins TRBV7-9 to TRBJ2-5; D is undetermined. The CDR3 contains 14 residues. CDR1 SEHNR and CDR2 FQNEAQ come from the germline V gene (reference sequence). Between the trimmed V and J ends, which lost 4 bases and 2 bases, there was a span of 11 bases. The CDR3 spells CASSYWTAQETQYF. CDR3 nucleotides: TGTGCCAGCAGCTACTGGACGGCTCAAGAGACCCAGTACTTC.

This clonotype came up a few times. The V gene is TRBV6-5, the J gene TRBJ2-5, with D possibly matching TRBD2 (6 bases). CDR3 size: 15 residues. The V and J ends lost 6 bases and 5 bases respectively, with 19 bases between them. Per the germline V gene, CDR1 is MNHEY and CDR2 is SVGAGI. The CDR3 loop reads CASRLASGGKETQYF. The CDR3 DNA reads as TGTGCCAGCAGACTCGCCAGTGGGGGGAAGGAGACCCAGTACTTC.

This chain connects TRBV6-1 to TRBJ2-1; 7 nucleotides line up with TRBD2. V was pared by 6 bases and J by 6 bases, with 14 bases of the junction left unmatched. Germline values: CDR1 MNHNS, CDR2 SASEGT. The CDR3 is made up of 16 amino acids. CDR3 in amino acids: CASRAVGGLVGNEQFF. CDR3 DNA: TGTGCCAGCAGGGCAGTGGGAGGACTAGTTGGCAATGAGCAGTTCTTC.

This clonotype was found many times. This sequence joins TRBV5-1 and TRBJ2-1; no clear D gene. The V end was cut by 4 bases, the J end by 4 bases, with 6 bases between. The CDR3 spans 12 residues. CDR1 SGHRS and CDR2 YFSETQ come from the germline V gene. CDR3 DNA sequence: TGCGCCAGCAGCGTGGGTTACAATGAGCAGTTCTTC. Translated: CASSVGYNEQFF. The full variable domain, its missing parts supplied by reference TRBV5-1 and TRBJ2-1, is KAGVTQTPRYLIKTRGQQVTLSCSPISGHRSVSWYQQTPGQGLQFLFEYFSETQRNKGNFPGRFSGRQFSNSRSEMNVSTLELGDSALYLCASSVGYNEQFFGPGTRLTVL.

This clonotype has only a few counts. The chain has TRBV12-3 or TRBV12-4 and TRBJ1-1, with TRBD1 as a possible D gene (6 bases). The germline V and J ends were trimmed by 1 base and 7 bases, with 10 bases remaining between them. CDR3 length: 13 amino acids. The CDR3 DNA sequence: TGTGCCAGCAGTTTAGGACAGGCGGTTGAAGCTTTCTTT. Its protein is CASSLGQAVEAFF.

This rearrangement joins TRBV27 to TRBJ2-5; TRBD1 aligns across 8 bases. There are 16 residues in the CDR3. In germline, CDR1 is MNHEY, CDR2 SMNVEV (reference sequence). V dropped 3 bases and J dropped 1; count of bases not matched to a gene: 7. CDR3 amino acids: CASSLTGASIQETQYF. CDR3 bases: TGTGCCAGCAGTTTGACAGGGGCCTCGATCCAAGAGACCCAGTACTTC.

The CDR3 bases are TGCGCCAGCAGTCAAGTGGGGGCGGGGGGCTCGCAGTTCTTC. As protein: CASSQVGAGGSQFF. V usage is TRBV23-1 and J usage is TRBJ2-1; 8 bases are shared with TRBD2. TRBV23-1 is placed among ORFs of uncertain function. The CDR3 covers 14 residues. Trimming at V came to 2 bases and at J to 12 bases, leaving 9 bases not matched to a gene.

The chain recombines TRBV6-2 or TRBV6-3 with TRBJ2-7; D might be TRBD2 (6 bases). V was shortened by 2 bases and J by 2 bases, with 10 bases between the two germline ends. This CDR3 has 14 residues. The germline V gene encodes CDR1 MNHEY and CDR2 SVGEGT. The CDR3: CASSYRLETYEQYF. In nucleotides, the CDR3 is TGTGCCAGCAGTTACCGACTAGAGACCTACGAGCAGTACTTC.

This clonotype is a singleton in its sample. The chain uses TRBV18 and TRBJ2-1; TRBD2 matches 8 bases. The CDR3 is 15 amino acids. Germline V gene data show CDR1 as KGHSH and CDR2 as LQKENI. V trimming: 4 bases; J trimming: 6 bases; junction bases outside the gene matches: 8. In DNA form, the CDR3 reads TGTGCCAGCTCACGCAGCGGGGGAGGTCCCAATGAGCAGTTCTTC. Amino acids: CASSRSGGGPNEQFF.

This clonotype came up a few times. The rearrangement joins TRBV7-2 to TRBJ2-7; 7 nucleotides align to TRBD1. With V trimmed by 5 bases and J by 7 bases, 8 bases remained unmatched. Germline V gives CDR1 SGHTA, CDR2 FQGNSA. The CDR3 has 13 residues. Written as DNA, the CDR3 is TGTGCCAGCAGCCTAGGACAGGTTAGGGAGCAGTACTTC. Encoded protein: CASSLGQVREQYF.

This clonotype was counted a few times. This chain joins TRBV20-1 and TRBJ2-1, with unresolved D. V lost 2 bases and J 5 bases, leaving 10 bases between the germline ends. CDR1 is DFQATT, CDR2 SNEGSKA, per germline (reference sequence). The CDR3 spans 13 residues. The CDR3 region has the DNA TGCAGTGCTAGATCCGGACGGAACAATGAGCAGTTCTTC. It encodes CSARSGRNNEQFF.

A few counts support this clonotype. This chain uses TRBV2 with TRBJ2-7; 10 nucleotides align to TRBD1. The CDR3 runs 14 residues. CDR1 and CDR2 from the germline V gene are SNHLY and FYNNEI. The junction had 12 bases not matched to a gene; V was cut back by 7 bases and J by 9 bases. The CDR3 loop is CASTPDGTGVAQYF. The DNA for the CDR3 is TGTGCCAGCACCCCTGATGGGACAGGGGTAGCGCAGTACTTC. The entire variable domain, with the rest obtained from reference TRBV2 and TRBJ2-7, is as follows: EPEVTQTPSHQVTQMGQEVILRCVPISNHLYFYWYRQILGQKVEFLVSFYNNEISEKSEIFDDQFSVERPDGSNFTLKIRSTKLEDSAMYFCASTPDGTGVAQYFGPGTRLTVT.

The J gene is TRBJ1-6, the V gene TRBV20-1; tentative D call: TRBD1 (6 bases). Germline V gene lookup returns CDR1 DFQATT and CDR2 SNEGSKA (reference sequence). The CDR3 is made up of 16 amino acids. The CDR3 sequence is CRALRAGASYNSPLHF. The CDR3 nucleotides are TGCAGGGCCCTACGAGCAGGGGCGTCCTATAATTCACCCCTCCACTTT.

V is TRBV5-1 and J is TRBJ1-1; D remains ambiguous. Germline loops: CDR1 SGHRS, CDR2 YFSETQ. The CDR3 is 14 residues long. V was pared by 1 base and J by 4 bases, with 11 bases between. The CDR3 nucleotides read TGCGCCAGCAGCTTGTCTCGAAGTCTCACTGAAGCTTTCTTT. This gives the protein CASSLSRSLTEAFF.

The chain has TRBV11-2 and TRBJ2-4, with 7 bases identical to TRBD1. CDR3 length: 18 residues. Trimming removed 0 bases from V and 9 bases from J; junction bases left unmatched: 17. Per the germline V gene, CDR1 is SGHAT and CDR2 is FQNNGV. The CDR3 DNA reads TGTGCCAGCAGCTTAGATCGGACGGGACAGACCTTCGGAAGCATTCAGTACTTC. Translated, it gives CASSLDRTGQTFGSIQYF.

The chain couples TRBV7-4 to TRBJ2-7; D ambiguous. CDR1 is SGHVT, CDR2 SQSDAQ, per germline. V was shortened by 2 bases and J by 4 bases, with 9 bases between the two germline ends. This CDR3 comprises 13 residues. CDR3 nucleotide sequence: TGTGCCAGCAGCTTAAGTCGCCTATACGAGCAGTACTTC. As protein: CASSLSRLYEQYF.

The gene calls are TRBV18 and TRBJ2-2; D is ambiguous. This CDR3 spans 15 amino acids. Trimming left V 8 bases short and J 0 bases short, with 13 bases between. CDR1 and CDR2 (germline): KGHSH, LQKENI. Here the CDR3 DNA reads TGTGCCAGCCCAAGGCGTGGGTCGAACACCGGGGAGCTGTTTTTT. Translated: CASPRRGSNTGELFF. Using reference TRBV18 and TRBJ2-2 for the parts outside the CDR3, the full variable domain is NAGVMQNPRHLVRRRGQEARLRCSPMKGHSHVYWYRQLPEEGLKFMVYLQKENIIDESGMPKERFSAEFPKEGPSILRIQQVVRGDSAAYFCASPRRGSNTGELFFGEGSRLTVL.

This clonotype showed up just a few times. This chain links TRBV28 with TRBJ1-2, with D tentatively TRBD1 (5 bases). Germline CDR1 is MDHEN and CDR2 is SYDVKM. Trimming took off 8 bases at V and 4 bases at J, with 20 bases between the two ends. The CDR3 covers 15 residues. The CDR3: CASHAGTRRGYGYTF. CDR3 bases: TGTGCCAGCCATGCCGGGACCCGGCGAGGCTATGGCTACACCTTC.

The J gene is TRBJ2-3, the V gene TRBV10-2; D uncertain. Germline loops: CDR1 WSHSY, CDR2 SAAADI. V lost 4 bases, J lost 0 bases, and 5 bases lay in between. The CDR3 covers 13 residues. The CDR3 protein is CASSARSTDTQYF. The CDR3 coding sequence is TGCGCCAGCAGTGCCCGCAGCACAGATACGCAGTATTTT.

A few counts support this clonotype. CDR3 nucleotide sequence: TGTGCCAGCAGTGAATCGACTAGCGGGACAACAGATACGCAGTATTTT. This gives the protein CASSESTSGTTDTQYF. The chain couples TRBV6-4 to TRBJ2-3; 11 positions agree with TRBD2. The V and J ends lost 3 bases and 3 bases, in that order; junction bases with no gene match: 5. The CDR3 is made up of 16 amino acids. Germline CDR1 and CDR2: MRHNA and SNTAGT.

The chain is built from TRBV5-1 and TRBJ1-4; D gene unclear. Germline values: CDR1 SGHRS, CDR2 YFSETQ. V was pared by 0 bases and J by 7 bases, with 7 bases between. The CDR3 length is 13 residues. The CDR3 sequence: CASSLVTGEKLFF. The CDR3 bases are TGCGCCAGCAGCTTGGTCACGGGTGAAAAACTGTTTTTT.

This clonotype was observed a handful of times. The chain recombines TRBV30 with TRBJ1-1; maybe TRBD1 (5 bases). The CDR3 runs to 14 residues. Germline V lookup: CDR1 GTSNPN, CDR2 SVGIG (reference sequence). The V end lost 3 bases, the J end lost 5 bases, and 16 bases lay between the germline ends. CDR3 nucleotides: TGTGCCTGGAGGGGGGTTCTGCCCACGACTGAAGCTTTCTTT. Translating it yields CAWRGVLPTTEAFF.

This clonotype was seen a few times. Here the CDR3 DNA reads TGTGCCAGCAGCCGTCAGGGAGCTAACTATGGCTACACCTTC. It yields the protein CASSRQGANYGYTF. The chain joins TRBV4-2 to TRBJ1-2, with D possibly matching TRBD1 (5 bases). The CDR3 length is 14 residues. The V and J ends lost 4 bases and 0 bases respectively, with 9 bases between them. CDR1 LGHNA and CDR2 YNFKEQ come from the germline V gene.